This T cell receptor beta chain is drawn from a study of CD8 T cells in Susac syndrome. Findings and caveats of the study: Acknowledgment was made by the study that its TCR sequencing and HLA analysis involved a relatively small number of individuals.

The V and J ends lost 2 bases and 3 bases respectively, with 8 bases between them. From germline, CDR1 is GTSNPN and CDR2 SVGIG (reference sequence). The CDR3 runs to 12 residues. Reverse transcription used about 0.5 to 1 ug RNA and random hexamers. TCR beta CDR3 was amplified by immunoSEQ multiplex PCR. This amplification extended across 54 Vbeta and 13 Jbeta segments. MiXCR, applied by TCRdb to the immunoSEQ multiplex PCR reads, yields one record per CDR3 protein. The sample yields about 180,000 distinct CDR3 sequences, roughly 96% seen once. As for this clonotype: Antigen unknown.

The multiple sclerosis controls were treatment-naive patients with relapsing-remitting disease that was stable or active. The clonotype comes from a human donor with multiple sclerosis. The specimen was CD8+ T cells from PBMCs. V is TRBV30 and J is TRBJ2-7; D possibly corresponds to TRBD2 (5 bases). This chain's CDR3 is CAWSPRDYEQYF. The CDR3 DNA follows: TGTGCCTGGAGTCCCCGGGACTACGAGCAGTACTTC.